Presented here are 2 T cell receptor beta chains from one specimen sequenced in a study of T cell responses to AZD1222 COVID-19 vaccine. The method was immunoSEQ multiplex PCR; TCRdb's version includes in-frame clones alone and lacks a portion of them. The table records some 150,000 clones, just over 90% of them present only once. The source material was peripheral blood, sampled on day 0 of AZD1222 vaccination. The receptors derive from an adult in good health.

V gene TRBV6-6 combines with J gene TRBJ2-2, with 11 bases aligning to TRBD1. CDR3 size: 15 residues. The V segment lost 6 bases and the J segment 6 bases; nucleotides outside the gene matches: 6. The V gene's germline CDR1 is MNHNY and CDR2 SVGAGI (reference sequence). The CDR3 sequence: CASRHGQGAAGELFF. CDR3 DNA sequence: TGTGCCAGCAGGCACGGACAGGGGGCAGCCGGGGAGCTGTTTTTT.

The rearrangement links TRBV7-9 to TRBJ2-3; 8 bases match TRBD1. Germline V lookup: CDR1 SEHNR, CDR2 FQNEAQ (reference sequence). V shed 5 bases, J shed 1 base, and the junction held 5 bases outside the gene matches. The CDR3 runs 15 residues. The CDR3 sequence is CASSPRDRRTDTQYF. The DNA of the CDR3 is TGTGCCAGCAGCCCCCGGGACAGGCGCACAGATACGCAGTATTTT.